The sequence of this T cell receptor beta chain was determined in a study of chemoradiotherapy in HPV16-positive cancers. The study's findings and limits: Candidate HPV-specific clones and E7-related TCR motifs grew in tumor during treatment.

This CDR3 spans 18 amino acids. CDR1 SGDLS and CDR2 YYNGEE come from the germline V gene. The ends lost 3 bases at V and 4 bases at J; junction bases unmatched: 13. In its sample, this clone was seen once. Its target is unknown. Method: immunoSEQ multiplex PCR; TCRdb's copy keeps in-frame clones and lacks some. The profile shows approximately 30,000 clones, around 88% of them singletons. The chain recombines TRBV9 with TRBJ2-3; TRBD1 matches 11 bases. The clonotype comes from a human donor with HPV-associated anogenital cancer. The sample here was blood, taken from a patient who underwent chemoradiotherapy. This chain's CDR3 is CASSAPHGQGARPDTQYF. CDR3 nucleotides: TGTGCCAGCAGCGCCCCCCACGGACAGGGGGCAAGGCCAGATACGCAGTATTTT.